What follows describes a single T cell receptor beta chain. The record originates from a study of T cells in Graves' hyperthyroidism and ophthalmopathy. RNA transcripts served as the template for amplifying TCR beta CDR3 regions. During a first-round RT-PCR of the TCR CDR3, the HTBI primer set was used. TCRdb independently ran MiXCR on the multiplex PCR reads; one entry per CDR3 protein. In the table there are roughly 400,000 distinct CDR3 sequences, roughly an eighth of which are singletons. The trim removed 1 base at V and 0 bases at J, leaving 4 bases unmatched. Germline loops: CDR1 SGHTA, CDR2 FQGTGA. CDR3 size: 16 residues.

The receptor comes from a middle-aged man with Graves' ophthalmopathy. Material for sequencing was blood. The chain links TRBV7-3 to TRBJ2-7, with 9 bases identical to TRBD2. In DNA form, the CDR3 reads TGTGCCAGCAGCTTAAGAGGCGGGGGGGACTCCTACGAGCAGTACTTC. Translated, it gives CASSLRGGGDSYEQYF.